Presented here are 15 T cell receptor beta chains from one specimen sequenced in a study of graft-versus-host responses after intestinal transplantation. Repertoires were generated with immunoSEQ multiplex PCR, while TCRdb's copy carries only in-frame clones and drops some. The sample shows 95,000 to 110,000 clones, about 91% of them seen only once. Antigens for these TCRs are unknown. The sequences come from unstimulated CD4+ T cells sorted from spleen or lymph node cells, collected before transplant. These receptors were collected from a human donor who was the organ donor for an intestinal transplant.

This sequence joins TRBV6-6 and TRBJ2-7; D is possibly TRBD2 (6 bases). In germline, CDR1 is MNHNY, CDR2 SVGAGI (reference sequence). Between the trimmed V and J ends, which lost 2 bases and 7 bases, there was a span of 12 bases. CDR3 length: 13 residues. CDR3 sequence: CASSYPDGGEQYF. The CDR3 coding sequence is TGTGCCAGCAGTTACCCCGACGGGGGAGAGCAGTACTTC.

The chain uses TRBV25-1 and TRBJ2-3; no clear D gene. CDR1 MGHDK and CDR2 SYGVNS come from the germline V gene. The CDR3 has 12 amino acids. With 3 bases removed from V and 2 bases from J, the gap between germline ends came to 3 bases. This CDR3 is CASSENTDTQYF. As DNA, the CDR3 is TGTGCCAGCAGTGAGAACACAGATACGCAGTATTTT.

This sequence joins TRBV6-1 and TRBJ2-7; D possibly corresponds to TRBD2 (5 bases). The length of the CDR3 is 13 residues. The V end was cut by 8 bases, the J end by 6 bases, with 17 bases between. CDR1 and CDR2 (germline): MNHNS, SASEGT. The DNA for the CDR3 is TGTGCCAGCGCACTTACTATAAGCGGCGAGCAGTACTTC. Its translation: CASALTISGEQYF.

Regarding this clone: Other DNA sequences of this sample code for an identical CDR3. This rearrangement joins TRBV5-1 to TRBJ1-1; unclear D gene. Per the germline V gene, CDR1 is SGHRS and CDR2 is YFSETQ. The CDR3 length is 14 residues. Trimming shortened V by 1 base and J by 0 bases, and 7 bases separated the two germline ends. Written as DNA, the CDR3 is TGCGCCAGCAGCTTGCCGGGCGTGAACACTGAAGCTTTCTTT. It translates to CASSLPGVNTEAFF.

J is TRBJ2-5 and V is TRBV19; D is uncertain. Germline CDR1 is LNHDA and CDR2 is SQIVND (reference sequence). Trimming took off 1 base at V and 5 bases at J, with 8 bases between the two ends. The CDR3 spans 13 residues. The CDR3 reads CASSIVSRETQYF. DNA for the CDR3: TGTGCCAGTAGTATAGTGTCGCGGGAGACCCAGTACTTC.

Written as DNA, the CDR3 is TGTGCCAGCAGCTTAGGGCGGGCCGCTAGAGAGACCCAGTACTTC. This gives the protein CASSLGRAARETQYF. The J gene is TRBJ2-5, the V gene TRBV7-8; D may be TRBD2 (5 bases). Germline CDR1 reads SGHVS; CDR2 reads FQNEAQ. This CDR3 has 15 residues. Trimming left V 1 base short and J 4 bases short, with 13 bases between.

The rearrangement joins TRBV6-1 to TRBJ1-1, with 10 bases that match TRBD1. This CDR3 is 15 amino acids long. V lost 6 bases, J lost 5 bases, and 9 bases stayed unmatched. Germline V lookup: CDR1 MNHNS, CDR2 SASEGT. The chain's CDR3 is CASRPRDRGGTEAFF. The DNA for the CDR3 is TGTGCCAGCAGACCCCGGGACAGGGGAGGTACTGAAGCTTTCTTT.

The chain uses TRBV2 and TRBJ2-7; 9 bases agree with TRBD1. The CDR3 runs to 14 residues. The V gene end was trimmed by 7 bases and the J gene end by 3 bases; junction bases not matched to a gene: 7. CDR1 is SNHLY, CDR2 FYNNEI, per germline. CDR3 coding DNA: TGTGCCAGCATTCTAGGGACAGGGAGCTACGAGCAGTACTTC. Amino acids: CASILGTGSYEQYF.

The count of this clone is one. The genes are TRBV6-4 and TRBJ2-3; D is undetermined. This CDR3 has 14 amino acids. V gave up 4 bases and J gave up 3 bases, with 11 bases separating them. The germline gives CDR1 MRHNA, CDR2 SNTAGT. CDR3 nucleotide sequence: TGTGCCAGCAGTGTGGGCTGGGGAACAGATACGCAGTATTTT. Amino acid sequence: CASSVGWGTDTQYF.

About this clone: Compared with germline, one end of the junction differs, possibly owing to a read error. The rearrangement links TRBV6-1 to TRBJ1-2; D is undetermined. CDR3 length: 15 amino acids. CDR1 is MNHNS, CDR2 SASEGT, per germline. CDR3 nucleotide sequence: TGTGCCAGCAGGGAAGCTGACGGGCACGTCTATGGCTACACCTTC. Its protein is CASREADGHVYGYTF.

CDR3 DNA sequence: TGTGCCAGCAGCCGCGGGGGGTGGGACACAGATACGCAGTATTTT. It yields the protein CASSRGGWDTDTQYF. The chain joins TRBV5-4 to TRBJ2-3; 8 nucleotides line up with TRBD2. Germline V CDR1 and CDR2: SGHNT, YYREEE (reference sequence). CDR3 size: 15 residues. After removal of 4 bases from V and 2 bases from J, the junction contained 6 bases not matched to a gene.

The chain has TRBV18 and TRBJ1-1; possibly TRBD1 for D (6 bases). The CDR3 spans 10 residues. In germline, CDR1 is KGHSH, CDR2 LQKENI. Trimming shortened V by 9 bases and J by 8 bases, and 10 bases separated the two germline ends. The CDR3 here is CASSGTEAFF. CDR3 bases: TGTGCCAGTTCCGGGACAGAAGCTTTCTTT. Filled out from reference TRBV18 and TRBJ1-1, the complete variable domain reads NAGVMQNPRHLVRRRGQEARLRCSPMKGHSHVYWYRQLPEEGLKFMVYLQKENIIDESGMPKERFSAEFPKEGPSILRIQQVVRGDSAAYFCASSGTEAFFGQGTRLTVV.

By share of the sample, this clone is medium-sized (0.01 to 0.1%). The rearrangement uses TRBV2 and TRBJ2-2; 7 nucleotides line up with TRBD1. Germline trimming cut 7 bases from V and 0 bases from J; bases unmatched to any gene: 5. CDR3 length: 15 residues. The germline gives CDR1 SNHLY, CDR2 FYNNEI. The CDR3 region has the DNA TGTGCCAGCAACCGACAGGGTACGAACACCGGGGAGCTGTTTTTT. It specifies CASNRQGTNTGELFF.

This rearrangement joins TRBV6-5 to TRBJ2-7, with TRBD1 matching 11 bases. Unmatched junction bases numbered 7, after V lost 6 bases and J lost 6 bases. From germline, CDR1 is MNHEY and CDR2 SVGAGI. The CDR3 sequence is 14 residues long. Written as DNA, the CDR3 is TGTGCCAGCAGACCCGGGACAGGGGGAAGCGAGCAGTACTTC. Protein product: CASRPGTGGSEQYF.

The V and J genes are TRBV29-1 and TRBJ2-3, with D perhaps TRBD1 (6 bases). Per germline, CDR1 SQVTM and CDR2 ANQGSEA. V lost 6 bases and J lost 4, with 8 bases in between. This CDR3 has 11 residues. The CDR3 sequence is CSVRQADTQYF. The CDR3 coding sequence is TGCAGCGTACGACAGGCAGATACGCAGTATTTT.